Below, 6 T cell receptor beta chains from the same sample are listed, as sequenced in a study of blood T cell repertoires in COVID-19. Here immunoSEQ multiplex PCR was the method, and the copy in TCRdb shows in-frame clones only, minus some. The profile shows 170,000 or so clones, around 90% of them singletons. Material: PBMCs or T cells enriched from blood (not recorded which). The origin of the receptors is a woman aged 18 to 35 who had recovered from COVID-19.

This chain links TRBV27 with TRBJ2-7; D remains unclear. Trimming removed 0 bases at V and 2 bases at J, with 11 bases between. The CDR3 consists of 15 residues. Germline-derived CDR1 and CDR2 are MNHEY and SMNVEV (reference sequence). CDR3 in DNA: TGTGCCAGCAGTTTATCTTACACCGGAGCCTACGAGCAGTACTTC. Its protein product is CASSLSYTGAYEQYF.

This clone appeared a single time. The chain recombines TRBV15 with TRBJ1-4, with D hard to call. V was clipped by 1 base and J by 2 bases, with 8 bases between them. The CDR3 is 15 amino acids. CDR1 and CDR2 from the germline V gene are LNHNV and YYDKDF (reference sequence). The CDR3 DNA is TGTGCCACCAGCAGAGGCGAACTCACTAATGAAAAACTGTTTTTT. This gives the protein CATSRGELTNEKLFF.

This clone was observed a single time. The J gene is TRBJ2-1, the V gene TRBV6-1; TRBD2 aligns across 10 bases. From germline, CDR1 is MNHNS and CDR2 SASEGT. Losses at the gene ends were 3 bases for V and 2 bases for J; bases not matched to a gene: 4. This CDR3 comprises 16 residues. This chain's CDR3 is CASSDQAGGPYNEQFF. CDR3 bases: TGTGCCAGCAGTGATCAAGCGGGAGGGCCCTACAATGAGCAGTTCTTC.

The chain links TRBV12-3 or TRBV12-4 to TRBJ1-5; D remains ambiguous. Between the trimmed V and J ends, which lost 3 bases and 7 bases, there was a span of 7 bases. This CDR3 has 12 residues. CDR3 DNA: TGTGCCAGCAGTTTTGCGGAGCAGCCCCAGCATTTT. Translating it yields CASSFAEQPQHF.

Only one count was recorded for this clone. The V gene is TRBV5-1, the J gene TRBJ2-1, with 8 nucleotides matching TRBD2. The CDR3 extends over 15 amino acids. Germline-derived CDR1 and CDR2 are SGHRS and YFSETQ. The V gene end was trimmed by 1 base and the J gene end by 7 bases; junction bases not matched to a gene: 7. The CDR3 bases are TGCGCCAGCAGCTTGTCTACGGGAGGGGAAAATGAGCAGTTCTTC. Translation: CASSLSTGGENEQFF.

This sequence joins TRBV25-1 and TRBJ1-1, with D possibly matching TRBD1 (6 bases). The CDR3 has 14 residues. Germline V gene sequence: CDR1 MGHDK, CDR2 SYGVNS. V was shortened by 8 bases and J by 4 bases, with 17 bases between the two germline ends. CDR3 in DNA: TGTGCCAGCCTCCCGGGGGGCTCTTTCACTGAAGCTTTCTTT. This encodes CASLPGGSFTEAFF. Combining the CDR3 with reference TRBV25-1 and TRBJ1-1 gives the whole variable domain EADIYQTPRYLVIGTGKKITLECSQTMGHDKMYWYQQDPGMELHLIHYSYGVNSTEKGDLSSESTVSRIRTEHFPLTLESARPSHTSQYLCASLPGGSFTEAFFGQGTRLTVV.